A few counts support the clone carrying this TCR beta chain. CDR1 SGHVS and CDR2 FNYEAQ come from the germline V gene. CDR3 length: 16 amino acids. The use of a sample-barcoded 5' primer and a J-beta primer mix characterized a second PCR of roughly 7 to 11 cycles. TCRdb processed the 5' RACE reads anew with MiXCR; each CDR3 protein has one entry. The table shows 750,000 or so distinct CDR3 sequences, with about 25% occurring only once. This record comes from a study of blood T cells in healthy people across ages. This sample also belongs to another study, concerning T cells of mothers and their children. Turning to that study: In both related and unrelated pairs, TCR recombination output is shaped similarly by thymic selection.

The rearrangement joins TRBV7-6 to TRBJ2-1; TRBD2 aligns across 11 bases. The J call may be wrong; the DNA end is better matched by TRBJ2-7. Sequencing was carried out using blood. This sequence was found in a boy aged 5-17 years in good health. The CDR3 sequence is CASSEPTSGAYNEQYF. The CDR3 bases are TGTGCCAGCAGCGAACCGACTAGCGGGGCTTACAATGAGCAGTACTTC.